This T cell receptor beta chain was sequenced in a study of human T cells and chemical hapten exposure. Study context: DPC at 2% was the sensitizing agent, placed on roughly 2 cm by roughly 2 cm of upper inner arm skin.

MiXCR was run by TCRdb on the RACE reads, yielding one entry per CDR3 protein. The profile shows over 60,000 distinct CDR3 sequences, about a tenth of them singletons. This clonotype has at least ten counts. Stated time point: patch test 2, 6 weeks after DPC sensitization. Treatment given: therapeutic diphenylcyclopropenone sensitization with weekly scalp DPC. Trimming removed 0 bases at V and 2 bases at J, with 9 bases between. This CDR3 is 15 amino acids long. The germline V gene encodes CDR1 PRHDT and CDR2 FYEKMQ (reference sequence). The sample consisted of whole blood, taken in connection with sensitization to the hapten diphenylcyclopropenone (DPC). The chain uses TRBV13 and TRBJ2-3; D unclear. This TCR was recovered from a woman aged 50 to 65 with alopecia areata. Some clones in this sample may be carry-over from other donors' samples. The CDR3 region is CASSLGQSNTDTQYF. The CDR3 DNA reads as TGTGCCAGCAGCTTAGGTCAGAGTAACACAGATACGCAGTATTTT. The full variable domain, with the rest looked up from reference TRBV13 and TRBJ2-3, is AAGVIQSPRHLIKEKRETATLKCYPIPRHDTVYWYQQGPGQDPQFLISFYEKMQSDKGSIPDRFSAQQFSDYHSELNMSSLELGDSALYFCASSLGQSNTDTQYFGPGTRLTVL.